These T cell receptor beta chains were read from a single sample in a study of T-cell reconstitution after alpha-beta-depleted transplantation in children. TCRdb redid the calling of the PCR reads with MiXCR, one entry per CDR3 protein. The sample lists roughly 240,000 distinct CDR3 sequences, just under 8.5% occurring once. The sample was PBMCs, mostly from graft donor cells, taken 180 days after TCRalphabeta/CD19-depleted stem cell transplant. The receptors come from a male patient between 10 and 17 years old who had a stem cell transplant for acute lymphoblastic leukemia, so the T cells may come from the graft donor. The CDR3 runs from the conserved cysteine through the conserved F or W. Fields, in order: clone size, V gene, J gene, D gene, CDR3 protein, CDR3 DNA. A D gene is named only where the DNA matches it firmly. The size field is filled for only some rows; it gives once, few, many or a size class.

clone size: many; V gene: TRBV7-2; J gene: TRBJ1-5; D gene: .; CDR3 protein: CASSLPGMGENQPQHF; CDR3 DNA: TGTGCCAGCAGCTTACCCGGAATGGGAGAAAATCAGCCCCAGCATTTT
clone size: .; V gene: TRBV5-1; J gene: TRBJ1-5; D gene: .; CDR3 protein: CASSPPAGNQPQHF; CDR3 DNA: TGCGCCAGCAGCCCCCCGGCCGGGAATCAGCCCCAGCATTTT
clone size: many; V gene: TRBV24-1; J gene: TRBJ2-3; D gene: TRBD2; CDR3 protein: CATSDASGGIDTQYF; CDR3 DNA: TGTGCCACCAGTGATGCTAGCGGGGGGATAGATACGCAGTATTTT
clone size: few; V gene: TRBV7-9; J gene: TRBJ2-1; D gene: TRBD2; CDR3 protein: CASRAIALGGGLNEQFF; CDR3 DNA: TGTGCCAGCAGAGCCATAGCACTCGGGGGGGGTCTCAATGAGCAGTTCTTC
clone size: few; V gene: TRBV20-1; J gene: TRBJ2-7; D gene: TRBD1; CDR3 protein: CSALRTGSSYEQYF; CDR3 DNA: TGCAGTGCCCTTAGGACAGGGAGCTCCTACGAGCAGTACTTC
clone size: many; V gene: TRBV12-3/TRBV12-4; J gene: TRBJ2-7; D gene: TRBD1; CDR3 protein: CASSRQGAQYEQYF; CDR3 DNA: TGTGCCAGCAGTCGACAGGGGGCGCAGTACGAGCAGTACTTC
clone size: many; V gene: TRBV11-2; J gene: TRBJ2-7; D gene: .; CDR3 protein: CASSLAPTGRVYEQYF; CDR3 DNA: TGTGCCAGCAGCTTAGCCCCGACAGGGAGGGTGTACGAGCAGTACTTC
clone size: many; V gene: TRBV24-1; J gene: TRBJ2-3; D gene: .; CDR3 protein: CATSGPRGASTDTQYF; CDR3 DNA: TGTGCCACCAGTGGGCCGCGGGGTGCTAGCACAGATACGCAGTATTTT
clone size: many; V gene: TRBV19; J gene: TRBJ1-1; D gene: .; CDR3 protein: CASSPGLRTEAFF; CDR3 DNA: TGTGCCAGTAGCCCGGGACTGAGAACTGAAGCTTTCTTT
clone size: many; V gene: TRBV27; J gene: TRBJ1-1; D gene: .; CDR3 protein: CASSRLAGRMNTEAFF; CDR3 DNA: TGTGCCAGCAGTCGTCTCGCAGGACGGATGAACACTGAAGCTTTCTTT
clone size: many; V gene: TRBV20-1; J gene: TRBJ2-3; D gene: .; CDR3 protein: CSASSARESSTDTQYF; CDR3 DNA: TGCAGTGCTAGTTCGGCCCGTGAATCTAGCACAGATACGCAGTATTTT
clone size: many; V gene: TRBV28; J gene: TRBJ2-7; D gene: .; CDR3 protein: CASSLDSKEQYF; CDR3 DNA: TGTGCCAGCAGTTTAGATAGTAAAGAGCAGTACTTC
clone size: .; V gene: TRBV27; J gene: TRBJ2-7; D gene: .; CDR3 protein: CASGGTNSEQYF; CDR3 DNA: TGTGCCAGCGGAGGGACGAACTCCGAGCAGTACTTC
clone size: .; V gene: TRBV12-5; J gene: TRBJ1-2; D gene: .; CDR3 protein: CASGLGLGRRAVNYGYTF; CDR3 DNA: TGTGCTAGTGGTTTGGGCCTTGGAAGGAGGGCAGTTAACTATGGCTACACCTTC
clone size: many; V gene: TRBV10-3; J gene: TRBJ1-4; D gene: .; CDR3 protein: CATRTDEKLFF; CDR3 DNA: TGTGCCACCAGGACAGATGAAAAACTGTTTTTT
clone size: many; V gene: TRBV25-1; J gene: TRBJ1-1; D gene: .; CDR3 protein: CASSEWGEDTEAFF; CDR3 DNA: TGTGCCAGCAGTGAATGGGGAGAGGACACTGAAGCTTTCTTT
clone size: many; V gene: TRBV29-1; J gene: TRBJ2-1; D gene: TRBD1; CDR3 protein: CSGGQGAYNEQFF; CDR3 DNA: TGCAGCGGGGGACAGGGGGCTTACAATGAGCAGTTCTTC
clone size: many; V gene: TRBV11-2; J gene: TRBJ1-3; D gene: TRBD1; CDR3 protein: CASSLYTQGADTIYF; CDR3 DNA: TGTGCCAGCAGCTTGTATACCCAGGGGGCAGACACCATATATTTT
clone size: many; V gene: TRBV12-3/TRBV12-4; J gene: TRBJ1-1; D gene: .; CDR3 protein: CASSFRGTEAFF; CDR3 DNA: TGTGCCAGCAGTTTCCGGGGGACTGAAGCTTTCTTT
clone size: many; V gene: TRBV7-9; J gene: TRBJ1-1; D gene: .; CDR3 protein: CASSLAGQIGTEAFF; CDR3 DNA: TGTGCCAGCAGCTTAGCTGGACAGATTGGCACTGAAGCTTTCTTT
clone size: once; V gene: TRBV18; J gene: TRBJ2-5; D gene: .; CDR3 protein: CASSPLYRADQETQYF; CDR3 DNA: TGTGCCAGCTCACCTTTATACCGGGCGGATCAAGAGACCCAGTACTTC
clone size: .; V gene: TRBV19; J gene: TRBJ2-2; D gene: .; CDR3 protein: CASYSIGGQRTGELFF; CDR3 DNA: TGTGCCAGTTACTCGATCGGAGGCCAGCGCACCGGGGAGCTGTTTTTT